In this sample, the clone carrying this T cell receptor beta chain turned up many times. Molecular barcoding with unique molecular identifiers was used for the TCRbeta library. TCRdb re-called the PCR reads with MiXCR, one entry per CDR3 protein. The sample comprises roughly 220,000 distinct CDR3 sequences, about 11% of which are singletons, and roughly 2.6% rests with the top ten. The data belong to a study of T-cell reconstitution after alpha-beta-depleted transplantation in children. There are 12 residues in the CDR3. From germline, CDR1 is MNHEY and CDR2 SMNVEV (reference sequence). Trimming at V came to 8 bases and at J to 7 bases, leaving 5 bases not matched to a gene.

The clonotype comes from a human donor who donated a stem cell graft to a child with acute lymphoblastic leukemia. The sequenced sample was PBMCs from the stem cell graft donor, obtained from the stem cell graft. This chain joins TRBV27 and TRBJ2-1; 7 bases fit TRBD1. The CDR3 region has the DNA TGTGCCAGCCGGGACAGCCCGAATGAGCAGTTCTTC. This encodes CASRDSPNEQFF.